These T cell receptor beta chains were read from a single sample in a study of shared clonotypes between healthy human individuals. Libraries were prepared by immunoSEQ multiplex PCR; TCRdb keeps only in-frame clonotypes and omits some of them. The sample contains around 530,000 clones, around 80% of which appear only once. Sequenced: PBMCs. These receptors all stem from a woman aged 35 to 49 in good health. Some clones in this sample may be carry-over from other donors' samples. CDR3s include the opening cysteine and the closing phenylalanine or tryptophan. D genes are given only for firm matches. The listing skips clone size in some rows; elsewhere it reads once, few, many or a size class.

V,size,J,D,DNA,CDR3
TRBV25-1,NA,TRBJ1-2,TRBD1,TGTGCCAGCAGTGGGGAGACAGGGTCGGTCGGCTATGGCTACACCTTC,CASSGETGSVGYGYTF
TRBV18,NA,TRBJ2-7,TRBD2,TGTGCCAGCTCACCATCAGGGGCGGGACTAGCGGGCGCCTACGAGCAGTACTTC,CASSPSGAGLAGAYEQYF
TRBV28,NA,TRBJ1-1,TRBD1,TGTGCCAGCAGATCCCATGGGACAGGGGTTGGTGCTTTCTTT,CASRSHGTGVGAFF
TRBV2,few,TRBJ2-7,NA,TGTGCCAGCAGGCCTAGCGTAACCTACGAGCAGTACTTC,CASRPSVTYEQYF
TRBV12-5,few,TRBJ1-5,NA,TGTGCTAGTGCCTCGACAGGTATGGGCAATCAGCCCCAGCATTTT,CASASTGMGNQPQHF
TRBV27,NA,TRBJ2-4,TRBD1,TGTGCCAGCGGTATACAGGGGGCCAAAAACATTCAGTACTTC,CASGIQGAKNIQYF
TRBV30,NA,TRBJ2-5,NA,TGTGCCTGGGGTATTCTCGGGGGTTTGGGGACCCAGTACTTC,CAWGILGGLGTQYF
TRBV6-1,NA,TRBJ2-3,TRBD1,TGTGCCAGCACCTGGGACAGGGGGGGAGATACGCAGTATTTT,CASTWDRGGDTQYF
TRBV10-3,NA,TRBJ1-2,TRBD1,TGTGCCATCAGTGAGTTCACAGGGGGCAGTGGCTATGGCTACACCTTC,CAISEFTGGSGYGYTF
TRBV30,NA,TRBJ1-1,NA,TGTGCCTGGAGGGAAGAGACTGAAGGCCCTGAAGCTTTCTTT,CAWREETEGPEAFF
TRBV4-1,NA,TRBJ2-2,NA,TGCGCCAGCAGCCTCCGCCATGGGGTGGGAGCCACCGGGGAGCTGTTTTTT,CASSLRHGVGATGELFF
TRBV28,NA,TRBJ1-5,NA,TGTGCCAGCAGTTTAATAGGGCAGGGTATCAATCAGCCCCAGCATTTT,CASSLIGQGINQPQHF
TRBV6-6,NA,TRBJ2-7,TRBD2,TGTGCCAGCTCGGGACTAGCCACCGGAGCAGACTACGAGCAGTACTTC,CASSGLATGADYEQYF
TRBV7-6,NA,TRBJ2-3,TRBD1,TGTGCCAGCAGCTCCCCCCAGGGGGCGCAGTATTTT,CASSSPQGAQYF
TRBV30,few,TRBJ2-1,NA,TGTGCCTGGATGGGGATACTAGGAAGGAGTGAGCAGTTCTTC,CAWMGILGRSEQFF
TRBV18,NA,TRBJ2-7,NA,TGTGCCAGCCTTGGGCAGGGATTCTACGAGCAGTACTTC,CASLGQGFYEQYF
TRBV27,NA,TRBJ1-5,NA,TGTGCCAGCAGCTCCCACTTACAAGGTCAGCCCCAGCATTTT,CASSSHLQGQPQHF
TRBV13,NA,TRBJ2-1,TRBD2,TGTGCCAGCAAATCCTCGGGACTAGCGGGAGGGCCGATGGTCCCTGAGCAGTTCTTC,CASKSSGLAGGPMVPEQFF
TRBV7-9,NA,TRBJ1-2,NA,TGTGCCAGCAGCTTACGGGGGGCGCCGGGCGGCTACACCTTC,CASSLRGAPGGYTF
TRBV11-2,once,TRBJ2-3,TRBD2,TGTGCCAGCAGACCAAGCGGGACTCACACAGATACGCAGTATTTT,CASRPSGTHTDTQYF
TRBV15,NA,TRBJ2-7,TRBD2,TGTGCCACCAGCAGAGGTAGCGGGAGGTACGAGCAGTACTTC,CATSRGSGRYEQYF
TRBV11-2,once,TRBJ2-7,NA,TGTGCCAGCAGCTTTTCTCTAGGAACCTACGAGCAGTACTTC,CASSFSLGTYEQYF
TRBV6-1,NA,TRBJ2-7,TRBD2,TGTGCCAGCAGTCCTCCGGGACTAGGGTACGAGCAGTACTTC,CASSPPGLGYEQYF
TRBV5-1,many,TRBJ2-7,TRBD2,TGCGCCAGCAGCTTGGCCGGGGGGACTAGCGGGACCGAGCAGTACTTC,CASSLAGGTSGTEQYF
TRBV7-8,few,TRBJ2-7,NA,TGTGCCAGCAGCCTAACGGTCTCCTATTCGAGCTCCTACGAGCAGTACTTC,CASSLTVSYSSSYEQYF
TRBV30,once,TRBJ2-5,TRBD1,TGTGCCTGGGGGACGGGACAGGGCCCGAGCGAGACCCAGTACTTC,CAWGTGQGPSETQYF
TRBV4-3,NA,TRBJ1-4,NA,TGCGCCAGCAGCCGAATGAACGGACAGAACTCTAATGAAAAACTGTTTTTT,CASSRMNGQNSNEKLFF
TRBV28,NA,TRBJ1-1,NA,TGTGCCAGCAGTTTAAGCACCAAGATTACTGAAGCTTTCTTT,CASSLSTKITEAFF
TRBV7-3,many,TRBJ2-1,NA,TGTGCCAGCAGCCCTGAGGAACTCAATGAGCAGTTCTTC,CASSPEELNEQFF
TRBV2,once,TRBJ1-4,TRBD1,TGTGCCAGCAGCCCTGACAGGGTTGGAAAACTGTTTTTT,CASSPDRVGKLFF
TRBV11-2,NA,TRBJ2-1,TRBD1,TGTGCCAGCAGCTTACAGGGGGCCGATGAGCAGTTCTTC,CASSLQGADEQFF
TRBV28,NA,TRBJ1-4,NA,TGTGCCAGCAGTAACCGCGGGACGAAGAAACTGTTTTTT,CASSNRGTKKLFF
TRBV5-1,NA,TRBJ2-1,NA,TGCGCCAGTCAAGGTGTCAATGAGCAGTTCTTC,CASQGVNEQFF
TRBV5-1,NA,TRBJ2-7,TRBD2,TGCGCCAGCAGCCCCGCGGGGGGTAGCGGCTACGAGCAGTACTTC,CASSPAGGSGYEQYF
TRBV9,NA,TRBJ2-2,NA,TGTGCCAGCAGCGTAGTGAGGAGCGCCGGGGAGCTGTTTTTT,CASSVVRSAGELFF
TRBV5-8,NA,TRBJ2-3,TRBD2,TGTGCCAGCAGCCTGGGACTAGCGGGAGAGGTGGATACGCAGTATTTT,CASSLGLAGEVDTQYF
TRBV5-1,few,TRBJ1-3,NA,TGCGCCAGCAGCTTGGGGACAGCGGGAAACACCATATATTTT,CASSLGTAGNTIYF
TRBV2,NA,TRBJ2-3,NA,TGTGCCAGCAGTCCCGAGCGCCAGGATACGCAGTATTTT,CASSPERQDTQYF
TRBV2,NA,TRBJ2-7,NA,TGTGCCAGCAGGGAGGCAGAAAGTTTCTACGAGCAGTACTTC,CASREAESFYEQYF
TRBV7-9,many,TRBJ1-1,NA,TGTGCCAGCAGCTCTCCCCGGACAGCGAACACTGAAGCTTTCTTT,CASSSPRTANTEAFF
TRBV4-2,NA,TRBJ2-1,TRBD1,TGTGCCAGCAGCCTCGGTCGGGACAGTTACAATGAGCAGTTCTTC,CASSLGRDSYNEQFF
TRBV5-3,NA,TRBJ1-2,NA,TGTGCCAGAAGCTTCCCGCCGTGGAGCTATGGCTACACCTTC,CARSFPPWSYGYTF